The TCR beta chain under discussion was sequenced for a study of cytomegalovirus exposure and HLA in healthy donors. With 60 Vbeta and 13 Jbeta primers, the PCR was carried out. TCRdb keeps only in-frame clones here, not all; method: immunoSEQ multiplex PCR. Of about 130,000 clones in the sample, 74% were seen once. Trimming pared 4 bases from V and 4 bases from J, leaving 8 bases between. The germline V gene has CDR1 SGHAT and CDR2 FQNNGV. This CDR3 region has 13 residues. For this clone: Its antigen is currently unknown.

Study outcomes and limitations: TCR beta V- and J-gene trimming, according to a later analysis, was linked to a missense DCLRE1C variant.

Source material: PBMCs. The receptor's source is a man between 35 and 55 years old in good health and CMV-seropositive. The V and J genes are TRBV11-2 and TRBJ2-1; D unresolved. This CDR3 reads CASSSTVYNEQFF. DNA of the CDR3: TGTGCCAGCAGCTCCACAGTTTACAATGAGCAGTTCTTC.